The 22 T cell receptor beta chains below were found in one sample sequenced in a study of identifying expanded T cells in peripheral blood (dated by TCRdb to about 2019). The library was built by means of the immunoSEQ multiplex PCR assay. In its TCRdb copy, this immuneACCESS table keeps in-frame sequences only and misses some clones. Where compared with another copy, unresolved V genes explain less than half of these, and the others have no known cause. The sample data list some 70,000 clones, and 85% to 90% of these were observed just once. The top ten clonotypes cover roughly 3% of the sample. Sample: blood. The receptors come from a person between 18 and 69 years old in good health.

The rearrangement uses TRBV19 and TRBJ1-1, with D perhaps matching TRBD1 (6 bases). The germline V and J ends were trimmed by 5 bases and 3 bases, with 13 bases remaining between them. The CDR3 length is 14 residues. The germline CDR1 and CDR2 sequences are LNHDA and SQIVND (reference sequence). CDR3 region: CASSWGGADTEAFF. The CDR3 region has the DNA TGTGCCAGTAGTTGGGGGGGCGCGGACACTGAAGCTTTCTTT. The entire variable domain, with the rest obtained from reference TRBV19 and TRBJ1-1, is as follows: DGGITQSPKYLFRKEGQNVTLSCEQNLNHDAMYWYRQDPGQGLRLIYYSQIVNDFQKGDIAEGYSVSREKKESFPLTVTSAQKNPTAFYLCASSWGGADTEAFFGQGTRLTVV.

This clone was seen more than once but under ten times. V and J are TRBV7-9 and TRBJ1-1; TRBD1 might be the D (6 bases). The germline V and J ends were trimmed by 5 bases and 5 bases, with 24 bases remaining between them. Germline CDR1 is SEHNR and CDR2 is FQNEAQ (reference sequence). This CDR3 has 17 residues. In nucleotides, the CDR3 is TGTGCCAGCAGCCCTCTCACCGTCGACTGGCAGGGGACTGAAGCTTTCTTT. Translating gives CASSPLTVDWQGTEAFF.

This clone was observed once. The chain uses TRBV28 and TRBJ2-7, with 7 nucleotides matching TRBD1. The germline CDR1 and CDR2 sequences are MDHEN and SYDVKM. This CDR3 has 13 residues. After removal of 3 bases from V and 7 bases from J, the junction contained 6 bases not matched to a gene. The CDR3 reads CASSFNRGWEQYF. For the CDR3, the DNA is TGTGCCAGCAGTTTCAACAGGGGATGGGAGCAGTACTTC.

The chain has TRBV9 and TRBJ2-7; maybe TRBD1 (5 bases). V lost 0 bases to trimming and J lost 3 bases, with 10 bases between them. CDR3 size: 14 residues. The V gene's germline CDR1 is SGDLS and CDR2 YYNGEE. CDR3 bases: TGTGCCAGCAGCGTAGAAGGGCAGGGCTACGAGCAGTACTTC. Its protein is CASSVEGQGYEQYF.

This clone was detected only once. The V and J genes are TRBV27 and TRBJ2-1; TRBD2 matches 13 bases. V lost 1 base and J lost 2; bases outside the gene matches: 5. The CDR3 loop spans 18 amino acids. The germline V gene encodes CDR1 MNHEY and CDR2 SMNVEV (reference sequence). In nucleotides, the CDR3 is TGTGCCAGCAGTTTATTTGGACTAGCGGGAGATCCCTACAATGAGCAGTTCTTC. Protein product: CASSLFGLAGDPYNEQFF.

This clone showed up just a few times. This rearrangement joins TRBV16 to TRBJ2-5, with D perhaps TRBD1 (6 bases). The V end lost 4 bases, the J end lost 0 bases, and 9 bases lay between the germline ends. The CDR3 extends over 14 amino acids. Germline V CDR1 and CDR2: KGHSY, FQNENV. CDR3 in amino acids: CASSRDRNQETQYF. The CDR3 DNA follows: TGTGCCAGCAGCCGAGACAGGAACCAAGAGACCCAGTACTTC.

The genes are TRBV27 and TRBJ2-3; D gene uncertain. V was clipped by 5 bases and J by 1 base, with 7 bases between them. Germline CDR1 reads MNHEY; CDR2 reads SMNVEV (reference sequence). This CDR3 has 13 amino acids. The CDR3: CASSLRGTDTQYF. The CDR3 coding sequence is TGTGCCAGCAGTCTTCGGGGCACAGATACGCAGTATTTT.

This rearrangement joins TRBV6-1 to TRBJ2-3; 8 bases fit TRBD2. The CDR3 totals 17 residues. CDR1 is MNHNS, CDR2 SASEGT, per germline. Germline trimming cut 3 bases from V and 0 bases from J; bases unmatched to any gene: 8. The CDR3 spells CASSDVGGRLSTDTQYF. The DNA of the CDR3 is TGTGCCAGCAGTGATGTTGGCGGGAGGCTGAGCACAGATACGCAGTATTTT.

The chain has TRBV29-1 and TRBJ1-1, with TRBD1 matching over 9 bases. With V trimmed by 7 bases and J by 3 bases, 6 bases remained unmatched. CDR1 and CDR2 (germline): SQVTM, ANQGSEA. The CDR3 consists of 13 residues. CDR3 loop: CSAGTGMDTEAFF. CDR3 coding DNA: TGCAGCGCCGGGACAGGGATGGACACTGAAGCTTTCTTT.

This chain connects TRBV6-5 to TRBJ2-7; no reliable D call. The CDR3 consists of 13 residues. CDR1 is MNHEY, CDR2 SVGAGI, per germline. V was clipped by 2 bases and J by 0 bases, with 5 bases between them. The CDR3 is CASSYGLSYEQYF. For the CDR3, the DNA is TGTGCCAGCAGTTACGGGCTCTCCTACGAGCAGTACTTC.

The CDR3 reads CASSVELAGAPSTDTQYF. The DNA for the CDR3 is TGTGCCAGCAGCGTAGAACTAGCGGGAGCTCCTAGCACAGATACGCAGTATTTT. The chain joins TRBV9 to TRBJ2-3; the match to TRBD2 covers 11 bases. Unmatched junction bases numbered 6, after V lost 0 bases and J lost 0 bases. Germline-derived CDR1 and CDR2 are SGDLS and YYNGEE. This CDR3 contains 18 residues.

V and J are TRBV28 and TRBJ1-2; TRBD1 agrees at 9 bases. The CDR3 extends over 17 amino acids. Germline CDR1 is MDHEN and CDR2 is SYDVKM. Germline trimming cut 6 bases from V and 4 bases from J; bases unmatched to any gene: 15. The CDR3 spells CASRDRSSWDRAYGYTF. Here the CDR3 DNA reads TGTGCCAGCAGGGACCGTTCATCCTGGGACAGGGCCTATGGCTACACCTTC.

The chain recombines TRBV2 with TRBJ2-7, with a weak D call TRBD2 (6 bases). CDR3 length: 14 residues. V lost 7 bases and J lost 3, with 16 bases in between. CDR1 and CDR2 (germline): SNHLY, FYNNEI. DNA of the CDR3: TGTGCCAGCACAGTTTCTCGGGAGATCTACGAGCAGTACTTC. Encoded protein: CASTVSREIYEQYF.

The chain has TRBV6-4 and TRBJ2-2; D is unclear. The CDR3 totals 15 residues. Germline CDR1 is MRHNA and CDR2 is SNTAGT. Trimming left V 0 bases short and J 4 bases short, with 9 bases between. This chain's CDR3 is CASSDSRHSTGELFF. The CDR3 coding sequence is TGTGCCAGCAGTGACTCGAGACACAGCACCGGGGAGCTGTTTTTT.

This clone was counted once. The chain carries TRBV7-9 and TRBJ2-3; D is possibly TRBD1 (5 bases). The CDR3 sequence is 16 residues long. The germline CDR1 and CDR2 sequences are SEHNR and FQNEAQ (reference sequence). Trimming cost V 2 bases and J 2 bases, with 14 bases left between them. In DNA form, the CDR3 reads TGTGCCAGCAGCTTACTAGGGGATCCCACCACAGATACGCAGTATTTT. It is translated as CASSLLGDPTTDTQYF. Drawing the rest from reference TRBV7-9 and TRBJ2-3, the complete variable domain is DTGVSQNPRHKITKRGQNVTFRCDPISEHNRLYWYRQTLGQGPEFLTYFQNEAQLEKSRLLSDRFSAERPKGSFSTLEIQRTEQGDSAMYLCASSLLGDPTTDTQYFGPGTRLTVL.

CDR3 protein: CAWSRGGQEYYGYTF. The CDR3 DNA is TGTGCCTGGAGTAGGGGGGGACAGGAGTATTATGGCTACACCTTC. The J gene is TRBJ1-2, the V gene TRBV30; 8 bases are shared with TRBD1. V was clipped by 2 bases and J by 5 bases; unmatched bases: 10. Germline V gene lookup returns CDR1 GTSNPN and CDR2 SVGIG (reference sequence). This CDR3 is built from 15 residues.

The CDR3 region is CASSPGRNYQPQHF. In nucleotides, the CDR3 is TGTGCCAGCAGCCCAGGACGGAACTATCAGCCCCAGCATTTT. The V gene is TRBV7-8, the J gene TRBJ1-5; D not resolved. Germline V CDR1 and CDR2: SGHVS, FQNEAQ. V was pared by 5 bases and J by 5 bases, with 13 bases between. The CDR3 contains 14 residues.

The genes are TRBV7-2 and TRBJ2-3; 9 bases are shared with TRBD2. The CDR3 extends over 15 amino acids. The germline CDR1 and CDR2 sequences are SGHTA and FQGNSA. Losses at the gene ends were 3 bases for V and 2 bases for J; bases not matched to a gene: 3. The CDR3 sequence: CASSFLAGFTDTQYF. CDR3 nucleotides: TGTGCCAGCAGCTTCCTAGCGGGGTTCACAGATACGCAGTATTTT. Drawing the rest from reference TRBV7-2 and TRBJ2-3, the complete variable domain is GAGVSQSPSNKVTEKGKDVELRCDPISGHTALYWYRQSLGQGLEFLIYFQGNSAPDKSGLPSDRFSAERTGGSVSTLTIQRTQQEDSAVYLCASSFLAGFTDTQYFGPGTRLTVL.

V gene TRBV30 combines with J gene TRBJ1-4; no definite D call. V lost 1 base and J 3 bases, leaving 12 bases between the germline ends. The CDR3 loop spans 15 amino acids. The germline CDR1 and CDR2 sequences are GTSNPN and SVGIG (reference sequence). CDR3 in amino acids: CAWSALALANEKLFF. Here the CDR3 DNA reads TGTGCCTGGAGTGCTCTCGCGCTGGCTAATGAAAAACTGTTTTTT.

The rearrangement joins TRBV2 to TRBJ1-4; perhaps TRBD1 as D (5 bases). The V end lost 6 bases, the J end lost 7 bases, and 15 bases lay between the germline ends. CDR3 length: 14 residues. Germline V CDR1 and CDR2: SNHLY, FYNNEI. This CDR3 reads CASRPGAHGEKLFF. In DNA form, the CDR3 reads TGTGCCAGCAGGCCCGGGGCCCACGGTGAAAAACTGTTTTTT.

This chain uses TRBV27 with TRBJ2-7, with 9 bases that match TRBD1. The CDR3 spans 15 residues. Germline V gives CDR1 MNHEY, CDR2 SMNVEV (reference sequence). The junction had 13 bases not matched to a gene; V was cut back by 7 bases and J by 6 bases. The CDR3: CASKVGTGTQGEQYF. The CDR3 nucleotides read TGTGCCAGCAAGGTTGGGACAGGGACCCAGGGCGAGCAGTACTTC.

Worth noting for this clone: One junction end does not reproduce the germline sequence, and a read error may be involved. This chain joins TRBV7-7 and TRBJ2-5; D might be TRBD1 (5 bases). CDR1 is SSHAT and CDR2 is FNYEAQ in the germline V gene (reference sequence). This CDR3 is built from 14 residues. CDR3: CASSLGQGSETQYF. As DNA, the CDR3 is TGTGCTAGCAGCTTAGGGCAGGGAAGTGAGACCCAGTACTTC.